The TCR beta chain under discussion was sequenced for a study of cytomegalovirus exposure and HLA in healthy donors. Points from the study as a whole: Solely CMV serostatus was available to characterize immune exposure. The authors judged a highly shared variant cluster likely a sequencing artifact.

The CDR3 totals 15 residues. The germline gives CDR1 LNHDA, CDR2 SQIVND (reference sequence). With 1 base removed from V and 1 base from J, the gap between germline ends came to 10 bases. The PCR had 60 Vbeta and 13 Jbeta primers. Profiling relied on immunoSEQ multiplex PCR, and the TCRdb table lists in-frame clones only, not all of them. In the table there are about 210,000 clones, roughly 87% of which are singletons. A word on this clone: Its cognate antigen is unknown.

The rearrangement uses TRBV19 and TRBJ2-5; perhaps TRBD2 as D (7 bases). The sequence came from a boy aged 2 to 9 in good health and CMV-seronegative. The sequenced sample consisted of PBMCs. CDR3 loop: CASSIGEGGQETQYF. CDR3 nucleotides: TGTGCCAGTAGTATAGGGGAGGGGGGCCAAGAGACCCAGTACTTC.